Below are 24 T cell receptor beta chains sequenced from a single sample in a study of shared T cell receptors in the human thymus. TCRdb's copy holds only in-frame clones and misses some; the assay was immunoSEQ multiplex PCR. The table lists just under 550,000 clones, 78% of them singletons, with about 0.013% in the top ten. This sample also belongs to another study, concerning human thymus T cells.

Sample: thymocytes. The receptors derive from a boy under three years old with a congenital heart defect.

The chain joins TRBV18 to TRBJ2-5; D remains unclear. This CDR3 has 13 amino acids. Germline V lookup: CDR1 KGHSH, CDR2 LQKENI. The V end lost 2 bases, the J end lost 4 bases, and 8 bases lay between the germline ends. The chain's CDR3 is CASSPSRVETQYF. The CDR3 DNA is TGTGCCAGCTCACCAAGCCGAGTAGAGACCCAGTACTTC.

This chain joins TRBV9 and TRBJ2-7; 8 bases are a match to TRBD2. The V gene's germline CDR1 is SGDLS and CDR2 YYNGEE. Trimming removed 4 bases from V and 5 bases from J; junction bases left unmatched: 17. This CDR3 contains 17 residues. For the CDR3, the DNA is TGTGCCAGCAGCCCTAAAGTTCGGGAGGGGGAACGGAACGAGCAGTACTTC. Translating gives CASSPKVREGERNEQYF. The variable domain in full, with the rest retrieved from reference TRBV9 and TRBJ2-7, is DSGVTQTPKHLITATGQRVTLRCSPRSGDLSVYWYQQSLDQGLQFLIQYYNGEERAKGNILERFSAQQFPDLHSELNLSSLELGDSALYFCASSPKVREGERNEQYFGPGTRLTVT.

In this sample, this clone turned up a few times. The chain uses TRBV30 and TRBJ2-1; 12 bases align to TRBD2. The germline gives CDR1 GTSNPN, CDR2 SVGIG (reference sequence). This CDR3 has 18 amino acids. Trimming took 0 bases from V and 5 from J; bases not matched to a gene: 11. The CDR3 DNA sequence: TGTGCCTGGAGTGTACAAACTCGCGCTAGCGGGAGGGACAATGAGCAGTTCTTC. It codes for CAWSVQTRASGRDNEQFF.

This chain uses TRBV7-8 with TRBJ1-5; the D is unclear. V dropped 6 bases and J dropped 1 base, with 10 bases sitting between them. CDR3 size: 14 residues. CDR1 is SGHVS, CDR2 FQNEAQ, per germline. The CDR3 here is CASSRGASNQPQHF. The CDR3 DNA reads TGTGCCAGCAGTCGTGGTGCGAGCAATCAGCCCCAGCATTTT.

This chain connects TRBV6-6 to TRBJ1-1; D may be TRBD1 (6 bases). Germline-derived CDR1 and CDR2 are MNHNY and SVGAGI (reference sequence). V lost 2 bases and J 6 bases, leaving 13 bases between the germline ends. CDR3 size: 14 residues. CDR3 residues: CASSYDSRGAEAFF. Here the CDR3 DNA reads TGTGCCAGCAGTTACGATTCCAGGGGCGCTGAAGCTTTCTTT.

The chain links TRBV10-1 to TRBJ2-7, with 9 bases that match TRBD2. V gave up 3 bases and J gave up 2 bases; unmatched junction bases: 8. The CDR3 spans 16 residues. Germline CDR1 reads WNHNN; CDR2 reads SYGVQD (reference sequence). The CDR3 here is CASSDRVASGAYEQYF. In nucleotides, the CDR3 is TGCGCCAGCAGTGACAGGGTGGCTAGCGGGGCCTACGAGCAGTACTTC.

The chain joins TRBV5-6 to TRBJ2-5, with D hard to call. This CDR3 comprises 14 residues. Germline lookup yields CDR1 SGHDT and CDR2 YYEEEE. The V end lost 5 bases, the J end lost 4 bases, and 15 bases lay between the germline ends. CDR3 loop: CASSRLANGETQYF. DNA for the CDR3: TGTGCCAGCAGTCGTCTCGCGAATGGAGAGACCCAGTACTTC.

This chain links TRBV5-5 with TRBJ1-2, with 9 bases that match TRBD1. This CDR3 comprises 17 residues. CDR1 SGHKS and CDR2 YYEKEE come from the germline V gene (reference sequence). V trimming: 2 bases; J trimming: 0 bases; junction bases outside the gene matches: 8. Here the CDR3 reads CASSFVRGQGANYGYTF. The CDR3 DNA reads TGTGCCAGCAGCTTCGTTCGGGGACAGGGAGCTAACTATGGCTACACCTTC.

This chain uses TRBV7-2 with TRBJ2-7, with TRBD1 matching over 10 bases. The trim removed 2 bases at V and 3 bases at J, leaving 7 bases unmatched. Germline loops: CDR1 SGHTA, CDR2 FQGNSA. The CDR3 length is 16 residues. DNA for the CDR3: TGTGCCAGCAGCTTACTCGGTGGGGACAGGGGCTACGAGCAGTACTTC. It codes for CASSLLGGDRGYEQYF.

The chain is built from TRBV7-8 and TRBJ2-3; the D gene is possibly TRBD1 (6 bases). This CDR3 contains 17 residues. Germline CDR1 and CDR2: SGHVS and FQNEAQ. Trimming cost V 2 bases and J 4 bases, with 19 bases left between them. The CDR3 coding sequence is TGTGCCAGCAGCTTAATACAGGGAGTAGAAGGCGCAGATACGCAGTATTTT. This encodes CASSLIQGVEGADTQYF.

This clone was recorded once. The V call is TRBV6-1, the J call TRBJ2-1, with a weak D call TRBD2 (6 bases). CDR3 size: 15 residues. CDR1 is MNHNS, CDR2 SASEGT, per germline. Trimming took off 3 bases at V and 8 bases at J, with 17 bases between the two ends. The CDR3 sequence: CASSEGGLTGYEQFF. The CDR3 coding sequence is TGTGCCAGCAGTGAGGGGGGTCTAACGGGGTATGAGCAGTTCTTC.

The V and J genes are TRBV5-1 and TRBJ2-7; tentative D call: TRBD2 (6 bases). V gave up 4 bases and J gave up 1 base, with 12 bases separating them. The CDR3 spans 14 residues. Germline V CDR1 and CDR2: SGHRS, YFSETQ. The CDR3 loop reads CASSRDSPSYEQYF. In DNA form, the CDR3 reads TGCGCCAGCAGCCGGGACTCGCCGTCCTACGAGCAGTACTTC.

This clone was recorded only once. The chain couples TRBV29-1 to TRBJ2-1; TRBD1 aligns across 9 bases. The CDR3 contains 13 residues. The junction had 4 bases not matched to a gene; V was cut back by 1 base and J by 9 bases. The germline CDR1 and CDR2 sequences are SQVTM and ANQGSEA. CDR3 nucleotides: TGCAGCGTTGAAGTCGGGACAGGGTCTGAGCAGTTCTTC. Its translation: CSVEVGTGSEQFF.

V is TRBV4-1 and J is TRBJ2-1, with D tentatively TRBD1 (6 bases). This CDR3 has 14 residues. The V end was cut by 4 bases, the J end by 4 bases, with 11 bases between. The germline V gene encodes CDR1 MGHRA and CDR2 YSYEKL. The CDR3 here is CASSRGPPYNEQFF. The CDR3 bases are TGCGCCAGCAGCCGGGGGCCCCCTTACAATGAGCAGTTCTTC.

J is TRBJ2-2 and V is TRBV5-6; D is uncertain. Germline assignment: CDR1 SGHDT and CDR2 YYEEEE. This CDR3 contains 13 residues. V was cut by 1 base and J by 3 bases, with 4 bases left in between. The CDR3: CASSLLDTGELFF. In DNA, the CDR3 is TGTGCCAGCAGCTTGTTAGACACCGGGGAGCTGTTTTTT.

The chain uses TRBV11-2 and TRBJ1-5; TRBD1 agrees at 9 bases. The V gene's germline CDR1 is SGHAT and CDR2 FQNNGV. The CDR3 sequence is 15 residues long. V gave up 5 bases and J gave up 4 bases; unmatched junction bases: 6. CDR3 sequence reads: CASSLGTGSNQPQHF. CDR3 DNA: TGTGCCAGCAGCCTCGGGACAGGGTCAAATCAGCCCCAGCATTTT.

The rearrangement uses TRBV11-2 and TRBJ2-7, with TRBD1 matching 8 bases. Germline V lookup: CDR1 SGHAT, CDR2 FQNNGV. Trimming took 4 bases from V and 5 from J; bases not matched to a gene: 13. This CDR3 contains 16 residues. CDR3 DNA: TGTGCCAGCAGCTCGCCGCGGGACAGGTACGATGACGAGCAGTACTTC. Protein sequence: CASSSPRDRYDDEQYF.

This clone was seen a handful of times. This chain joins TRBV6-6 and TRBJ1-1; D is unresolved. V lost 2 bases and J lost 10, with 11 bases in between. The CDR3 covers 12 residues. Germline assignment: CDR1 MNHNY and CDR2 SVGAGI (reference sequence). CDR3 region: CASSYPEAPAFF. DNA for the CDR3: TGTGCCAGCAGTTACCCCGAGGCCCCAGCTTTCTTT.

The gene calls are TRBV27 and TRBJ1-5; 7 bases fit TRBD1. This CDR3 is 15 amino acids long. In germline, CDR1 is MNHEY, CDR2 SMNVEV (reference sequence). V trimming: 3 bases; J trimming: 3 bases; junction bases outside the gene matches: 5. CDR3: CASSFHRGPNQPQHF. For the CDR3, the DNA is TGTGCCAGCAGTTTTCACAGGGGCCCCAATCAGCCCCAGCATTTT.

The chain employs TRBV29-1 and TRBJ2-1, with TRBD2 matching 7 bases. Unmatched junction bases numbered 16, after V lost 3 bases and J lost 5 bases. From germline, CDR1 is SQVTM and CDR2 ANQGSEA. CDR3 length: 17 amino acids. CDR3 loop: CSVDRGPRGNGNNEQFF. The CDR3 DNA sequence: TGCAGCGTTGATAGGGGCCCGCGGGGGAATGGGAACAATGAGCAGTTCTTC.

In this sample, this clone turned up a few times. The chain is built from TRBV6-5 and TRBJ2-1; the D gene is possibly TRBD2 (6 bases). The V end lost 5 bases, the J end lost 5 bases, and 16 bases lay between the germline ends. CDR1 is MNHEY, CDR2 SVGAGI, per germline. The CDR3 runs 15 residues. Here the CDR3 reads CASSHYGGVHNEQFF. The CDR3 DNA sequence: TGTGCCAGCAGTCACTATGGAGGGGTACACAATGAGCAGTTCTTC.

Here the CDR3 reads CASSCRGSSSYEQYF. Written as DNA, the CDR3 is TGTGCCAGCAGTTGCCGCGGCTCTAGCTCCTACGAGCAGTACTTC. The chain carries TRBV28 and TRBJ2-7; D unclear. Germline CDR1 reads MDHEN; CDR2 reads SYDVKM. The CDR3 has 15 residues. Trimming removed 4 bases at V and 0 bases at J, with 13 bases between.

Here the CDR3 DNA reads TGTGCCTGGAGTGTATGGGGCGTGGGGTACTTC. This translates into CAWSVWGVGYF. This chain links TRBV30 with TRBJ2-5; tentatively, D is TRBD1 (5 bases). Germline assignment: CDR1 GTSNPN and CDR2 SVGIG (reference sequence). Trimming removed 0 bases at V and 13 bases at J, with 12 bases between. The CDR3 sequence is 11 residues long.

The V gene is TRBV5-5, the J gene TRBJ2-7, with a tentative D call TRBD2 (7 bases). V was pared by 3 bases and J by 2 bases, with 9 bases between. The CDR3 spans 13 residues. Germline V gene lookup returns CDR1 SGHKS and CDR2 YYEKEE (reference sequence). CDR3 nucleotide sequence: TGTGCCAGCAGCTCGGGGGGCCCCTACGAGCAGTACTTC. This gives the protein CASSSGGPYEQYF.